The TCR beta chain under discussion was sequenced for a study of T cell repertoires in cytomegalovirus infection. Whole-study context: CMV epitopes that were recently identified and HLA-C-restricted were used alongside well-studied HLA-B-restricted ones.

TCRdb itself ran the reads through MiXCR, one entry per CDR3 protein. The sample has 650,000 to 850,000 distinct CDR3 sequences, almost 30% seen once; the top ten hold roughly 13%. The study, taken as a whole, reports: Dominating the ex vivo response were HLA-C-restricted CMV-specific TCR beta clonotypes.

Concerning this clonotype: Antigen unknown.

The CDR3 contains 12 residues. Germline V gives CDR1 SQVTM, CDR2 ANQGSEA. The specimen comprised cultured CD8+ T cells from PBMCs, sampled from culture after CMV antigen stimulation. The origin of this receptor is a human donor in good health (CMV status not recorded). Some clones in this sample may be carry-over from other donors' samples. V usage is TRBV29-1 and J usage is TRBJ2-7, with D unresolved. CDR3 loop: CREVPKPYEQYV. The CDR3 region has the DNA TGTAGAGAGGTCCCCAAACCCTACGAGCAGTACGTC.